This TCR beta chain was sequenced during a study of blood T cell repertoires in COVID-19. Overall study context: Acute-phase and convalescent COVID-19 samples originated in the United States, Italy and Spain. In each case, the material was cDNA or gDNA derived from T cells, B-cell-depleted T cells, or PBMCs.

As originally analysed: Amplification with reference gene primers provided the estimates of nucleated cell counts. This table comes from immunoSEQ multiplex PCR, and its TCRdb copy is limited to in-frame clones, with some not included. D and trimming were read from the DNA, whereas the V and J calls and clone size are those reported in that table. In the table there are some 80,000 clones, under 90% of which are singletons. Specimen: peripheral blood. This TCR derives from a human donor in a cohort sampled during active COVID-19.

The CDR3 spells CASSQVVTSNTGELFF. The DNA of the CDR3 is TGTGCCAGCAGCCAAGTGGTGACTTCGAACACCGGGGAGCTGTTTTTT. The chain carries TRBV3-1 (or the pseudogene TRBV3-2) and TRBJ2-2, with D unresolved. Germline CDR1 is LGHDT and CDR2 is YNNKEL (reference sequence). The V end was cut by 1 base, the J end by 0 bases, with 9 bases between. The CDR3 is 16 residues long.